This T cell receptor beta chain was retrieved from a study of shared clonotypes between healthy human individuals. Whole-study findings and limits: Clonotypes that were shared across a handful of donors made up around 5% of naive CD4 clonotypes. Naive subsets tended to show greater estimated richness than memory subsets.

Produced via immunoSEQ multiplex PCR; TCRdb's table is partial and in-frame only. The table records over a million clones, about four fifths of them present only once. Donors included only healthy HIV-negative adults lacking recent acute infections or vaccinations. The donors, all of them Caucasian adults, lived in Nashville, Tennessee. Concerning this clone itself: The antigen remains undetermined.

The CDR3 length is 16 residues. Trimming took 4 bases from V and 1 from J, leaving 15 bases between them. CDR1 and CDR2 (germline): MDHEN, SYDVKM. The receptor comes from a man aged 18 to 30 in good health. Some clones in this sample may be carry-over from other donors' samples. The chain links TRBV28 to TRBJ2-3, with D perhaps assigned TRBD1 or TRBD2 (6 bases each). The specimen was memory CD4+ T cells from PBMCs. Subset given: CD45RA-negative fraction. CDR3 loop: CASSSAGHVRTDTQYF. The CDR3 DNA is TGTGCCAGCAGTTCGGCGGGACACGTCCGCACAGATACGCAGTATTTT.